These 21 T cell receptor beta chains were sequenced from one sample in a study of cytomegalovirus exposure and HLA in healthy donors. Sequencing was performed with immunoSEQ multiplex PCR; in TCRdb, only in-frame clones are kept and a portion is missing. The sample yields fewer than 350,000 clones, roughly 90% seen once. Sequencing used PBMCs. The receptors derive from a woman younger than 30 in good health and CMV-seronegative.

J is TRBJ2-6 and V is TRBV27; D gene ambiguous. Germline lookup yields CDR1 MNHEY and CDR2 SMNVEV (reference sequence). The CDR3 totals 18 residues. The V end lost 3 bases, the J end lost 1 base, and 16 bases lay between the germline ends. The CDR3 DNA reads TGTGCCAGCAGTTTGGCTAGAAGCCCCGCATCTGGGGCCAACGTCCTGACTTTC. Its translation is CASSLARSPASGANVLTF.

V is TRBV7-3 and J is TRBJ2-6, with D tentatively TRBD1 (6 bases). This CDR3 comprises 17 residues. The germline gives CDR1 SGHTA, CDR2 FQGTGA. The ends were cut back, 5 bases at V and 0 bases at J, with 14 bases in the middle. The CDR3 nucleotides read TGTGCCAGCAGCCCCATGGGGGCTGGCTCTGGGGCCAACGTCCTGACTTTC. This codes for CASSPMGAGSGANVLTF.

J is TRBJ1-2 and V is TRBV28; 11 nucleotides align to TRBD1. J lost 14 bases, V lost 8 bases, and 7 bases had no gene match. CDR1 and CDR2 from the germline V gene are MDHEN and SYDVKM. This CDR3 has 11 residues. For the CDR3, the DNA is TGTGCCAGCCGGACAGGGGGCAGCCAGACCTTC. This translates into CASRTGGSQTF.

The chain's CDR3 is CASSIERGSYEQYF. CDR3 nucleotides: TGTGCCAGTAGTATTGAGCGGGGCTCCTACGAGCAGTACTTC. This chain uses TRBV19 with TRBJ2-7; 7 bases are shared with TRBD2. The CDR3 loop spans 14 amino acids. Germline values: CDR1 LNHDA, CDR2 SQIVND (reference sequence). V gave up 3 bases and J gave up 0 bases; unmatched junction bases: 2.

The chain couples TRBV7-3 to TRBJ2-2, with 11 bases matching TRBD1. The CDR3 sequence is 17 residues long. The J segment lost 5 bases and the V segment lost 6 bases, leaving 11 bases of the junction unmatched. CDR1 and CDR2 (germline): SGHTA, FQGTGA. CDR3: CASRPYGGQGATGELFF. The CDR3 DNA reads as TGTGCCAGCAGGCCGTATGGAGGACAGGGGGCGACCGGGGAGCTGTTTTTT.

The genes are TRBV7-6 and TRBJ2-2, with TRBD1 matching over 8 bases. CDR3 length equals 14 residues. Germline V gene data show CDR1 as SGHVS and CDR2 as FNYEAQ. J lost 6 bases, V lost 5 bases, and 5 bases had no gene match. CDR3 residues: CASSPADRAGELFF. The CDR3 DNA reads TGTGCCAGCAGCCCGGCGGACAGGGCCGGGGAGCTGTTTTTT.

The chain uses TRBV6-5 and TRBJ2-4, with D perhaps matching TRBD2 (6 bases). The germline gives CDR1 MNHEY, CDR2 SVGAGI. The V end was cut by 6 bases, the J end by 3 bases, with 6 bases between. The CDR3 length is 12 residues. The CDR3 DNA reads as TGTGCCAGCAGGGGGGGCAAAAACATTCAGTACTTC. Amino acids: CASRGGKNIQYF.

The J gene is TRBJ2-5, the V gene TRBV27; the D gene is possibly TRBD2 (7 bases). Per the germline V gene, CDR1 is MNHEY and CDR2 is SMNVEV (reference sequence). Trimming removed 2 bases at V and 5 bases at J, with 12 bases between. The CDR3 covers 14 residues. CDR3 sequence (DNA): TGTGCCAGCAGTTTACTGGGGGGGCGGGAGACCCAGTACTTC. Amino acids: CASSLLGGRETQYF.

The chain joins TRBV5-1 to TRBJ2-3; tentative D call: TRBD1 (5 bases). The V and J ends lost 2 bases and 4 bases respectively, with 14 bases between them. This CDR3 region has 15 residues. The germline V gene has CDR1 SGHRS and CDR2 YFSETQ. CDR3 nucleotide sequence: TGCGCCAGCAGCTTCAGGGCCAGGACCGCAGATACGCAGTATTTT. Amino acid sequence: CASSFRARTADTQYF.

CDR3: CASQDRGLNEQYF. CDR3 nucleotide sequence: TGCGCCAGCCAGGACAGGGGGCTCAACGAGCAGTACTTC. The genes are TRBV10-1 and TRBJ2-7; 11 bases line up with TRBD1. J gave up 5 bases and V 8 bases, and 5 bases lay outside the gene matches. CDR1 WNHNN and CDR2 SYGVQD come from the germline V gene (reference sequence). This CDR3 has 13 amino acids.

The V and J genes are TRBV2 and TRBJ2-6, with 10 bases fitting TRBD1. Germline V gives CDR1 SNHLY, CDR2 FYNNEI. V shed 7 bases and J 2 bases; nucleotides not matched to a gene: 5. The CDR3 has 16 amino acids. The CDR3 protein is CASMRDRGAGANVLTF. The CDR3 DNA follows: TGTGCCAGCATGAGGGACAGGGGCGCTGGGGCCAACGTCCTGACTTTC.

CDR3 sequence reads: CASSLASGRVAYNEQFF. Written as DNA, the CDR3 is TGTGCCAGCAGTTTGGCTAGCGGGAGAGTAGCCTACAATGAGCAGTTCTTC. The chain carries TRBV27 and TRBJ2-1, with 10 bases identical to TRBD2. The germline V gene has CDR1 MNHEY and CDR2 SMNVEV (reference sequence). V shed 3 bases, J shed 2 bases, and the junction held 7 bases outside the gene matches. The CDR3 spans 17 residues.

The CDR3 loop is CASSAKRERTGELFF. The CDR3 region has the DNA TGTGCCAGCAGTGCAAAGCGGGAGCGTACCGGGGAGCTGTTTTTT. V and J are TRBV2 and TRBJ2-2; 8 positions match TRBD2. Germline V gives CDR1 SNHLY, CDR2 FYNNEI. With V trimmed by 4 bases and J by 5 bases, 6 bases remained unmatched. This CDR3 region has 15 residues. Supplemented by reference TRBV2 and TRBJ2-2, the full variable domain reads EPEVTQTPSHQVTQMGQEVILRCVPISNHLYFYWYRQILGQKVEFLVSFYNNEISEKSEIFDDQFSVERPDGSNFTLKIRSTKLEDSAMYFCASSAKRERTGELFFGEGSRLTVL.

The CDR3 bases are TGCGCCAGCAGCTTGGTCCCCACAGGGCGAGGCACCGGGGAGCTGTTTTTT. This codes for CASSLVPTGRGTGELFF. This rearrangement joins TRBV5-1 to TRBJ2-2, with D tentatively TRBD1 (6 bases). The CDR3 length is 17 residues. V was clipped by 0 bases and J by 4 bases, with 16 bases between them. In germline, CDR1 is SGHRS, CDR2 YFSETQ.

The chain has TRBV6-5 and TRBJ2-1, with D possibly matching TRBD2 (6 bases). Trimming took 0 bases from V and 5 from J, leaving 11 bases between them. Germline V gene data show CDR1 as MNHEY and CDR2 as SVGAGI. The CDR3 covers 15 residues. The CDR3, as DNA: TGTGCCAGCAGTTACTCGTATCAGCGGGACAATGAGCAGTTCTTC. Protein: CASSYSYQRDNEQFF.

The rearrangement uses TRBV7-2 and TRBJ2-1, with 8 bases matching TRBD2. Per the germline V gene, CDR1 is SGHTA and CDR2 is FQGNSA. This CDR3 is built from 15 residues. V lost 5 bases, J lost 0 bases, and 3 bases stayed unmatched. The CDR3 DNA follows: TGTGCCAGCAGCCTTAGCGGGATCTCCTACAATGAGCAGTTCTTC. Translated, it gives CASSLSGISYNEQFF. Filled out from reference TRBV7-2 and TRBJ2-1, the complete variable domain reads GAGVSQSPSNKVTEKGKDVELRCDPISGHTALYWYRQSLGQGLEFLIYFQGNSAPDKSGLPSDRFSAERTGGSVSTLTIQRTQQEDSAVYLCASSLSGISYNEQFFGPGTRLTVL.

This chain links TRBV5-4 with TRBJ2-5, with D possibly matching TRBD2 (5 bases). This CDR3 has 15 residues. Trimming shortened V by 4 bases and J by 0 bases, and 13 bases separated the two germline ends. The germline V gene has CDR1 SGHNT and CDR2 YYREEE (reference sequence). The CDR3 spells CASSVALDYQETQYF. Written as DNA, the CDR3 is TGTGCCAGCAGCGTCGCCCTGGACTACCAAGAGACCCAGTACTTC.

V and J are TRBV2 and TRBJ1-5; 8 bases align to TRBD1. This CDR3 comprises 15 residues. Germline CDR1 is SNHLY and CDR2 is FYNNEI. V lost 6 bases and J lost 2; bases outside the gene matches: 6. The CDR3 DNA reads as TGTGCCAGCAGCCCAGACAGGGGAGGCAATCAGCCCCAGCATTTT. This translates into CASSPDRGGNQPQHF.

This clone was recorded a few times. This sequence joins TRBV27 and TRBJ2-1; TRBD1 matches 8 bases. V shed 7 bases and J 4 bases; nucleotides not matched to a gene: 6. Germline V gene lookup returns CDR1 MNHEY and CDR2 SMNVEV (reference sequence). The CDR3 is 14 amino acids. CDR3 sequence reads: CASTPGTGYNEQFF. CDR3 nucleotides: TGTGCCAGCACGCCAGGGACAGGTTACAATGAGCAGTTCTTC.

This rearrangement joins TRBV27 to TRBJ1-6; D possibly corresponds to TRBD1 (5 bases). V shed 3 bases and J shed 4 bases, with 10 bases lying between them. The CDR3 has 15 residues. Looked up from germline, CDR1 is MNHEY and CDR2 is SMNVEV (reference sequence). In DNA, the CDR3 is TGTGCCAGCAGTTTTACAGGATTATATAATTCACCCCTCCACTTT. Protein: CASSFTGLYNSPLHF.

CDR3 in DNA: TGTGCCAGCTCACCCCTGGGCAGAGGGTACCAAGAGACCCAGTACTTC. Its protein product is CASSPLGRGYQETQYF. The V gene is TRBV18, the J gene TRBJ2-5; TRBD2 might be the D (5 bases). The CDR3 has 16 residues. V gave up 3 bases and J gave up 0 bases, with 14 bases separating them. The germline V gene encodes CDR1 KGHSH and CDR2 LQKENI.